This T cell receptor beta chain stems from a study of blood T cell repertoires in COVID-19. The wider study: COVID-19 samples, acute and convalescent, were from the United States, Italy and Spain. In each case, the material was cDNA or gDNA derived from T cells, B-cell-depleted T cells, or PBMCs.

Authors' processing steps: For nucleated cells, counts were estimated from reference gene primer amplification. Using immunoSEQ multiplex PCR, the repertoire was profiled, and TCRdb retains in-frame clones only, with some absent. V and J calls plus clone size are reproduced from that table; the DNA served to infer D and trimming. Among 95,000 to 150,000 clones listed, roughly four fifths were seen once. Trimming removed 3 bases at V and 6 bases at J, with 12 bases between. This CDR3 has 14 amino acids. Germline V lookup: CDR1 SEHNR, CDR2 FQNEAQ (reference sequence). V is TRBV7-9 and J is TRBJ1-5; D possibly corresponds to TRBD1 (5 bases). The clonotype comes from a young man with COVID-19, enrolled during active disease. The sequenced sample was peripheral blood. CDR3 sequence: CASSFGGSSQPQHF. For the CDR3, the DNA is TGTGCCAGCAGCTTCGGGGGAAGTAGTCAGCCCCAGCATTTT.